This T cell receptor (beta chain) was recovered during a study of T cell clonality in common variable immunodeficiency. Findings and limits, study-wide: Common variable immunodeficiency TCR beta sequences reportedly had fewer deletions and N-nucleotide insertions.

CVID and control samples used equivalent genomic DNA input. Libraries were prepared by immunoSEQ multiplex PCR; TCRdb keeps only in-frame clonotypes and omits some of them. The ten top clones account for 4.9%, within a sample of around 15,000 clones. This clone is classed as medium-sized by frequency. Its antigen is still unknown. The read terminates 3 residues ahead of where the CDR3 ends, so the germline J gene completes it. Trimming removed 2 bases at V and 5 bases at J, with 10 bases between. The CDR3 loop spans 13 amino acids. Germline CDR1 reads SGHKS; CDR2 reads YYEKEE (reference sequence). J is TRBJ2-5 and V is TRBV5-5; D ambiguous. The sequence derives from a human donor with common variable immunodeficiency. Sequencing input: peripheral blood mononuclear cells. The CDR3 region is CASSFGSGETQYF. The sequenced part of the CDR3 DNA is TGTGCCAGCAGCTTTGGGTCCGGGGAGACC.